Included here is one T cell receptor beta chain sequence, with context. Synthetic templates analogous to TCR were spiked into all PCRs individually. The repertoire was sequenced with immunoSEQ multiplex PCR; TCRdb's copy has only in-frame clones and lacks some. Among some 110,000 clones listed, around 89% were seen once. This sample stems from a study of PD-L1 blockade in urothelial cancer. The CDR3 loop spans 16 amino acids. With 4 bases clipped from V and 1 base from J, the junction kept 7 bases outside the gene matches. CDR1 and CDR2 (germline): MNHNS, SASEGT. The time point was: peripheral blood 6 weeks after treatment start.

The sample in question was PBMCs, obtained around atezolizumab (anti-PD-L1) treatment. The chain employs TRBV6-1 and TRBJ1-5; 7 nucleotides match TRBD1. This receptor was taken from a man between 60 and 70 years old with urothelial cancer. The CDR3 DNA reads as TGTGCCAGCAGTGTTTACAGGGGAGCGAGCAATCAGCCCCAGCATTTT. Translated, it gives CASSVYRGASNQPQHF.